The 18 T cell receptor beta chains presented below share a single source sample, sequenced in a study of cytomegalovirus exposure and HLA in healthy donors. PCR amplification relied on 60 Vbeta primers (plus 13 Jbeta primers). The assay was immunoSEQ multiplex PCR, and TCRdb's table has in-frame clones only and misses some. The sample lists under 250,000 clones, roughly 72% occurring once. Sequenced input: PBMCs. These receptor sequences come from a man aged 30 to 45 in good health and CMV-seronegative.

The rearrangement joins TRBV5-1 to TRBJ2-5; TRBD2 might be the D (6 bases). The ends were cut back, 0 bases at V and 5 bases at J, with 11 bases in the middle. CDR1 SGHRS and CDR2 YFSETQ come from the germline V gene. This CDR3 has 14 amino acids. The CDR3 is CASSLVLAWETQYF. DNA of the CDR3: TGCGCCAGCAGCTTGGTTCTAGCGTGGGAGACCCAGTACTTC.

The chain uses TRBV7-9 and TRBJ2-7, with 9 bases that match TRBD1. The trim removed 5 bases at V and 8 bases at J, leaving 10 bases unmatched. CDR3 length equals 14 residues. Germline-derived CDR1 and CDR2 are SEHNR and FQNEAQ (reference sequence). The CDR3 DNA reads TGTGCCAGCAGCCCAACCCCGGACAGGGGCAAGCAGTACTTC. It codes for CASSPTPDRGKQYF. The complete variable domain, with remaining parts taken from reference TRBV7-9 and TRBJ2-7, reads DTGVSQNPRHKITKRGQNVTFRCDPISEHNRLYWYRQTLGQGPEFLTYFQNEAQLEKSRLLSDRFSAERPKGSFSTLEIQRTEQGDSAMYLCASSPTPDRGKQYFGPGTRLTVT.

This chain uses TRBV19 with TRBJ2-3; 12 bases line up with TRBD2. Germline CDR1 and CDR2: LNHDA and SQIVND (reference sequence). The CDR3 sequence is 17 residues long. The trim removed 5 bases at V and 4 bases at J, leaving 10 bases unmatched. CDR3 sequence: CASSLSLTSGRADTQYF. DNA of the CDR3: TGTGCCAGTAGTCTCAGCCTGACTAGCGGGAGAGCAGATACGCAGTATTTT.

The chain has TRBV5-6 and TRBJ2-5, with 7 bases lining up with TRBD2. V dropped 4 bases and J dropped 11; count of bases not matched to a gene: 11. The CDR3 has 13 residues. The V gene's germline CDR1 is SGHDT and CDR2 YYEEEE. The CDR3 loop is CASSLGGPAEQYF. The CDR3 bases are TGTGCCAGCAGCCTGGGAGGGCCCGCGGAGCAGTACTTC.

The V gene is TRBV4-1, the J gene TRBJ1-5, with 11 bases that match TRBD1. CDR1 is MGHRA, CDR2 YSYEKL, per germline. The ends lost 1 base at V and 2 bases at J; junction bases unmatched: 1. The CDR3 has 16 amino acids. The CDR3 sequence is CASSQAGQGGNQPQHF. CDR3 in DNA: TGCGCCAGCAGCCAAGCGGGACAGGGGGGCAATCAGCCCCAGCATTTT.

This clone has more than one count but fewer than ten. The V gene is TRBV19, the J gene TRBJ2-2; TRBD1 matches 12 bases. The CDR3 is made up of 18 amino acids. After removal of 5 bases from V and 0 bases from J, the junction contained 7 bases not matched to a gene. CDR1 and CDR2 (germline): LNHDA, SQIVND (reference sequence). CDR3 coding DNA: TGTGCCAGTAGTGCCCGGGACAGGGGGCGCGCGAACACCGGGGAGCTGTTTTTT. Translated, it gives CASSARDRGRANTGELFF.

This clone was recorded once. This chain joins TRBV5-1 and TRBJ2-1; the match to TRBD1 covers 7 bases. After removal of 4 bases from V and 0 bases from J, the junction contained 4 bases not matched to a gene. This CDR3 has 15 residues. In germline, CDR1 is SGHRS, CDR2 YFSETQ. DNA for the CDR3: TGCGCCAGCAGCATTCGGGACAGCTCCTACAATGAGCAGTTCTTC. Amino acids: CASSIRDSSYNEQFF.

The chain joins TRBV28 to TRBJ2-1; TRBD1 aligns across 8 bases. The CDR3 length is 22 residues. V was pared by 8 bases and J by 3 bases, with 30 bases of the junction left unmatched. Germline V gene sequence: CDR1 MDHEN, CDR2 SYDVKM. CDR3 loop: CASVDQFSLPVEATGDYNEQFF. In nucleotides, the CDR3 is TGTGCCAGCGTTGACCAGTTTTCCCTACCGGTCGAGGCGACAGGGGACTACAATGAGCAGTTCTTC.

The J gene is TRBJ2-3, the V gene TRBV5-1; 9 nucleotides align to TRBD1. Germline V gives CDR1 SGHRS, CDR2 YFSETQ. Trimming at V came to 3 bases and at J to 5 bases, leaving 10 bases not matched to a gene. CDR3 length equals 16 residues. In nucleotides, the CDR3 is TGCGCCAGCAGCTCGTTCGGACAGGGGATAGTAGATACGCAGTATTTT. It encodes CASSSFGQGIVDTQYF.

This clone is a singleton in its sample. CDR3 in amino acids: CASIRREGIDNEQFF. CDR3 bases: TGTGCCAGTATTCGGCGGGAGGGCATCGACAATGAGCAGTTCTTC. The chain links TRBV19 to TRBJ2-1; 9 nucleotides agree with TRBD2. The V and J ends lost 7 bases and 5 bases, in that order; junction bases with no gene match: 9. This CDR3 has 15 amino acids. Germline loops: CDR1 LNHDA, CDR2 SQIVND (reference sequence).

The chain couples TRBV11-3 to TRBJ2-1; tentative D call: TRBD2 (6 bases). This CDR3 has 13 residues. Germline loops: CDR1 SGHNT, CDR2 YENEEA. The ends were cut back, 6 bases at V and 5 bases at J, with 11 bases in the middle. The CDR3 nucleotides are TGTGCCAGCAGTGGCGGGACCAACAATGAGCAGTTCTTC. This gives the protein CASSGGTNNEQFF.

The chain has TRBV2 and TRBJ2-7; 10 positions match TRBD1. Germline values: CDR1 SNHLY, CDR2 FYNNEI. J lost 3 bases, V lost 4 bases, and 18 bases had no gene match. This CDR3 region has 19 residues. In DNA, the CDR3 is TGTGCCAGCAGTGGAGGGAGGGACAGGGGAAGTACTAAGGGCTACGAGCAGTACTTC. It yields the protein CASSGGRDRGSTKGYEQYF.

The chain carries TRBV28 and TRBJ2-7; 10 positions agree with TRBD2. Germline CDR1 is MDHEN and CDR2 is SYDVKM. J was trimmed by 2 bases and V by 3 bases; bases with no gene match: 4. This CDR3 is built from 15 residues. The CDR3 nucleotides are TGTGCCAGCAGTTTCAGCACTAGCGGGACCTACGAGCAGTACTTC. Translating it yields CASSFSTSGTYEQYF. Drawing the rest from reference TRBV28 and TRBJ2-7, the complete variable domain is DVKVTQSSRYLVKRTGEKVFLECVQDMDHENMFWYRQDPGLGLRLIYFSYDVKMKEKGDIPEGYSVSREKKERFSLILESASTNQTSMYLCASSFSTSGTYEQYFGPGTRLTVT.

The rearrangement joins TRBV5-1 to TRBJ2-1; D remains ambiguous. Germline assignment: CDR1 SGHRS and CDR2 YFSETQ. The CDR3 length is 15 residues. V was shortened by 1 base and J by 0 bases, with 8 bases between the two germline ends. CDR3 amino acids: CASSLFEVSYNEQFF. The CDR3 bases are TGCGCCAGCAGCTTGTTTGAGGTCTCCTACAATGAGCAGTTCTTC.

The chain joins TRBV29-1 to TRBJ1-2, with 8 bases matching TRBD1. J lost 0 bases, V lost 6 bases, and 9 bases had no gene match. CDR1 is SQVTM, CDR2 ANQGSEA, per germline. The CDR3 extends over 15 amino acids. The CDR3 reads CSVEDQDRANYGYTF. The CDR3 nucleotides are TGCAGCGTGGAGGATCAGGACAGGGCTAACTATGGCTACACCTTC.

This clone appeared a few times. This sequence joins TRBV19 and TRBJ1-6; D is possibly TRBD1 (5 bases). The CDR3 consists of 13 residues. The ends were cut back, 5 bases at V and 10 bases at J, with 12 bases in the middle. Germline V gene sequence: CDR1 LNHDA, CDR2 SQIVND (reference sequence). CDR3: CASSDSIVSPLHF. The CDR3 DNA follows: TGTGCCAGTAGTGACAGTATCGTCTCACCCCTCCACTTT.

The CDR3 is CASSIVSPGADTQYF. The CDR3 nucleotides read TGTGCCAGTAGTATAGTAAGCCCGGGAGCAGATACGCAGTATTTT. The chain recombines TRBV19 with TRBJ2-3, with D possibly TRBD2 on 6 matching bases. The V end lost 1 base, the J end lost 4 bases, and 12 bases lay between the germline ends. The CDR3 runs 15 residues. Germline V gene lookup returns CDR1 LNHDA and CDR2 SQIVND (reference sequence).

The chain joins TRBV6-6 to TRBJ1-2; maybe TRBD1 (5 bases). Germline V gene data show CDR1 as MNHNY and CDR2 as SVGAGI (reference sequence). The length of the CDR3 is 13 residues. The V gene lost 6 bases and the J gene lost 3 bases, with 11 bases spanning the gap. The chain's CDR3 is CASSNWGDYGYTF. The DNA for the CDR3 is TGTGCCAGCAGCAACTGGGGGGACTATGGCTACACCTTC.